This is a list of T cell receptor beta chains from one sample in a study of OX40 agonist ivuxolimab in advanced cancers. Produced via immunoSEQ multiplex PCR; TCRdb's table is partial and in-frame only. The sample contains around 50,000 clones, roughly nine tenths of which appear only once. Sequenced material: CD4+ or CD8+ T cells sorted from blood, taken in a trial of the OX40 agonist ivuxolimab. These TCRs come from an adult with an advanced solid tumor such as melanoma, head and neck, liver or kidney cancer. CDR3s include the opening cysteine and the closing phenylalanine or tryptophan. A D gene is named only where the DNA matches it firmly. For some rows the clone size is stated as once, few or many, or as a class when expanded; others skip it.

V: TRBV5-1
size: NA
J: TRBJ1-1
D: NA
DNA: TGCGCCAGCAGCTTGGGATGGGGGGCCGAAGCTTTCTTT
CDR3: CASSLGWGAEAFF

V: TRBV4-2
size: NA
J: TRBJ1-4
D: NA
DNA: TGTGCCAGCAGCCAAGATTCGGGTACTAATGAAAAACTGTTTTTT
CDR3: CASSQDSGTNEKLFF

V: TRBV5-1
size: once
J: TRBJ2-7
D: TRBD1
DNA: TGCGCCAGCAGCTCCGGGACAGGGTCCTACGAGCAGTACTTC
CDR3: CASSSGTGSYEQYF

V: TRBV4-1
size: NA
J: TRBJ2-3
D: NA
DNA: TGCGCCAGCAGGCCGGGCCCTAACCAGCACACAGATACGCAGTATTTT
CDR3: CASRPGPNQHTDTQYF

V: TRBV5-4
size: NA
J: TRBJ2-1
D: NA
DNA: TGTGCCAGCAGCTTCTTCATAAATGAGCAGTTCTTC
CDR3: CASSFFINEQFF

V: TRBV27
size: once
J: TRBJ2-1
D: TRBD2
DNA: TGTGCCAGCAGTCCTCTAGCGGGAGGGGGACAGCAGTTCTTC
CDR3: CASSPLAGGGQQFF

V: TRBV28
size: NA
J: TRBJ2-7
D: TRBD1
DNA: TGTGCCAGCAGTTTAGGGCAGGGGGCCAACTACGAGCAGTACTTC
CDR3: CASSLGQGANYEQYF

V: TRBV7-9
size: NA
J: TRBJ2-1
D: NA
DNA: TGTGCCACCCAGACCCATGAGCAGTTCTTC
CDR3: CATQTHEQFF

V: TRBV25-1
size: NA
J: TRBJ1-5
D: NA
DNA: TGTGCCAGCAGTTGGGGGGGCAATCAGCCCCAGCATTTT
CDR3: CASSWGGNQPQHF

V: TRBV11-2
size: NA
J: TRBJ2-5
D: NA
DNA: TGTGCCAGCAGCTTAGAGCGCCTAGCCGGGACCCAGTACTTC
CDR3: CASSLERLAGTQYF

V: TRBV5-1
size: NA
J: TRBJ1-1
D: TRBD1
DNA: TGCGCCAGCAGCCCAAAAGGGGACAGGGAAGACATGAACACTGAAGCTTTCTTT
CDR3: CASSPKGDREDMNTEAFF

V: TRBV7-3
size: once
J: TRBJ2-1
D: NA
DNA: TGTGCCAGCAGCTCAATGGAGAAGGGCGGTGAGCAGTTCTTC
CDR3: CASSSMEKGGEQFF

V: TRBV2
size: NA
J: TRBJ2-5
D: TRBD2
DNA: TGTGCCAGCAGCCAAAAACTAGCGGGAAGAGCGACCCAGTACTTC
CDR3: CASSQKLAGRATQYF

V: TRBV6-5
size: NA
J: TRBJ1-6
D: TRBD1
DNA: TGTGCCAGCAGTTACGGACAGGGGGTTAATTCACCCCTCCACTTT
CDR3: CASSYGQGVNSPLHF

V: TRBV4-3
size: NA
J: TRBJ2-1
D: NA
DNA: TGCGCCAGCAGCCAAGATCGGGGACTCTACAATGAGCAGTTCTTC
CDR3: CASSQDRGLYNEQFF

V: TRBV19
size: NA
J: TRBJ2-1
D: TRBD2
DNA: TGTGCCAGTACCTCCGAACTAGCGGACTTCAATTACAATGAGCAGTTCTTC
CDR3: CASTSELADFNYNEQFF

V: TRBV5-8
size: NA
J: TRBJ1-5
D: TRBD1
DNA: TGTGCCAGCAGTTCGCAGGGGGCCAGCAATCAGCCCCAGCATTTT
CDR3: CASSSQGASNQPQHF

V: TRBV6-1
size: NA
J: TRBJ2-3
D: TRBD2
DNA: TGTGCCAGCAGTGATTGGGGGACTAGCGGGAGTACAGATACGCAGTATTTT
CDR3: CASSDWGTSGSTDTQYF

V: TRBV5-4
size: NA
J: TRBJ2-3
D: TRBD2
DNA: TGTGCCAGCAGCTCCCCTAGCGGGAGAAGGACAGATACGCAGTATTTT
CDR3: CASSSPSGRRTDTQYF

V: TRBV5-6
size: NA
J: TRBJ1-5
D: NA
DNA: TGTGCCAGCAGCTCGAAGAAAGGTCAGCCCCAGCATTTT
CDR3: CASSSKKGQPQHF

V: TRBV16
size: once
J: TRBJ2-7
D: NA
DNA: TGTGCCAGCAGCCAATTTCGGGAAAGGGGCGAGCAGTACTTC
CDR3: CASSQFRERGEQYF

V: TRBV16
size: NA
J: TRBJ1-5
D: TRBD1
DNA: TGTGCCAGCAGCCAAGACAGGGGTAATCAGCCCCAGCATTTT
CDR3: CASSQDRGNQPQHF

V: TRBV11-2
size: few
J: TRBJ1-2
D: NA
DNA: TGTGCCAGCAGCTTACCCGCGGCCGTCGAGGGCTACACCTTC
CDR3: CASSLPAAVEGYTF

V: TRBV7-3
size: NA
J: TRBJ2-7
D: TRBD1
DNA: TGTGCCAGCAGCTTAGACAGGGCCCACGAGCAGTACTTC
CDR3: CASSLDRAHEQYF

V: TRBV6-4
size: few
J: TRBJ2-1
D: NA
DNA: TGTGCCAGCAGTACAAGTGCGGGGCAGTACAATGAGCAGTTCTTC
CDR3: CASSTSAGQYNEQFF

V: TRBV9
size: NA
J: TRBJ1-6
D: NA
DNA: TGTGCCAGCAGCGTAGACGACGGCGGGTATTCACCCCTCCACTTT
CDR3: CASSVDDGGYSPLHF

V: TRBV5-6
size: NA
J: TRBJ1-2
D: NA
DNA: TGTGCCAGCAGCTTAGGAAACCAGAGGTTTTCCTATGGCTACACCTTC
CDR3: CASSLGNQRFSYGYTF

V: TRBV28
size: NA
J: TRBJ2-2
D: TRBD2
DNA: TGTGCCAGCAGTTTAAATTGGCTAGCGGGAGTATGGACCGGGGAGCTGTTTTTT
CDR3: CASSLNWLAGVWTGELFF

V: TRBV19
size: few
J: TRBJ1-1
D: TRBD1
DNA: TGTGCCAGCTATACAGGGGGCCTGAACACTGAAGCTTTCTTT
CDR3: CASYTGGLNTEAFF

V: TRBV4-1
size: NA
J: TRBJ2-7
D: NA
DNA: TGCGCCAGCAGCCATTCGGTAGAGCTCAGGGGAAAGCAGTACTTC
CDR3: CASSHSVELRGKQYF

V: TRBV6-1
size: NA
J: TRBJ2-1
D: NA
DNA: TGTGCCAGCAGTGAAGAAACCCCTTATGAGCAGTTCTTC
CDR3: CASSEETPYEQFF

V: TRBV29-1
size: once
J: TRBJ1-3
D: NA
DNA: TGCAGCGTTTACGACCAGGGGATTGCTGGAAACACCATATATTTT
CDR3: CSVYDQGIAGNTIYF

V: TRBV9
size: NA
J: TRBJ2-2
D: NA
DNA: TGTGCCAGCAGCCCCAATCCCGGGGAGCTGTTTTTT
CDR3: CASSPNPGELFF

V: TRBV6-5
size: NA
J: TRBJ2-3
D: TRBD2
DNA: TGTGCCAGCAGTTACTCCCGTAGCGGGAGGGGTGATACGCAGTATTTT
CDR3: CASSYSRSGRGDTQYF

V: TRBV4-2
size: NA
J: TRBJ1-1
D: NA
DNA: TGTGCCAGCAGCCAAGATTCGGGCAGTGAAGCTTTCTTT
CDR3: CASSQDSGSEAFF